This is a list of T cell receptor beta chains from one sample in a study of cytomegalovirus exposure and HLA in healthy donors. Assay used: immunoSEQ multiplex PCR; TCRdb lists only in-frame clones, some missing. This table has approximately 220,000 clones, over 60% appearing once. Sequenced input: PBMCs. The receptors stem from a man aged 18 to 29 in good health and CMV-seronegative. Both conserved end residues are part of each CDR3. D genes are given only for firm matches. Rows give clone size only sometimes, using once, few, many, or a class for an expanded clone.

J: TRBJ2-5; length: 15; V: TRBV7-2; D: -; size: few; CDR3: CASSEGITSQETQYF; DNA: TGTGCCAGCAGCGAAGGTATAACTAGCCAAGAGACCCAGTACTTC
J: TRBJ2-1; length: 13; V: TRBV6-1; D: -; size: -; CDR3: CASRRGLSGEQFF; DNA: TGTGCCAGCAGACGAGGACTATCCGGGGAGCAGTTCTTC
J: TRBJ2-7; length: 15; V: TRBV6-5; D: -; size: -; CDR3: CASSFRAQSLDEQYF; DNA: TGTGCCAGCAGTTTCAGGGCTCAGTCCTTAGACGAGCAGTACTTC
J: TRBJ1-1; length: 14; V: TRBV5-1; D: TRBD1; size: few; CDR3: CASSLDRGNTEAFF; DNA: TGCGCCAGCAGCTTGGACAGGGGAAACACTGAAGCTTTCTTT
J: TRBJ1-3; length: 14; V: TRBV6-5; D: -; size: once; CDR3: CASSPDTTGNTIYF; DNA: TGTGCCAGCAGTCCCGACACGACTGGAAACACCATATATTTT
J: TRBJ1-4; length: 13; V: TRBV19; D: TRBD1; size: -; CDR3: CASRQGAGEKLFF; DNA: TGTGCCAGCAGACAGGGGGCAGGTGAAAAACTGTTTTTT
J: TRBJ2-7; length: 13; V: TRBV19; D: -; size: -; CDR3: CASSKGTSYEQYF; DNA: TGTGCCAGTAGTAAAGGGACATCCTACGAGCAGTACTTC
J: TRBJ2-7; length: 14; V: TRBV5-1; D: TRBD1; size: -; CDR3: CASSSGTGNIEQYF; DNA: TGCGCCAGCAGCTCCGGGACAGGGAATATCGAGCAGTACTTC
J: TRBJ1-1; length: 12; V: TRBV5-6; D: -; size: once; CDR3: CASSFTVGEAFF; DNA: TGTGCCAGCAGCTTTACGGTTGGTGAAGCTTTCTTT
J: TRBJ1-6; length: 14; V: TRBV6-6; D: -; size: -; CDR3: CASTRQAPNSPLHF; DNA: TGTGCCAGCACCAGACAGGCGCCCAATTCACCCCTCCACTTT
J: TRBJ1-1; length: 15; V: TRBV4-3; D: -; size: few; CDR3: CASSQVGQGNTEAFF; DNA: TGCGCCAGCAGCCAAGTAGGCCAGGGGAACACTGAAGCTTTCTTT
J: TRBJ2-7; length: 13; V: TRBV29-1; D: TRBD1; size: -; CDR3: CSVGTGFTYEQYF; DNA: TGCAGCGTCGGGACAGGATTTACCTACGAGCAGTACTTC
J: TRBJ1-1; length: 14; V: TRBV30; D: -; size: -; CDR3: CAWSETPRAYEAFF; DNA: TGTGCCTGGAGTGAAACCCCTCGAGCCTATGAAGCTTTCTTT
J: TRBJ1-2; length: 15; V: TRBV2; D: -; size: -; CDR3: CASSEVWGQGAVRAF; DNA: -
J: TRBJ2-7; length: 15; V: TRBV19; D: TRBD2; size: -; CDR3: CASNPGLARPYEQYF; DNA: TGTGCCAGTAACCCTGGACTAGCGCGTCCCTACGAGCAGTACTTC
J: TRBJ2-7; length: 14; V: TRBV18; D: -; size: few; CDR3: CASSPPAGSYEQYF; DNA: TGTGCCAGCTCACCACCGGCAGGTTCCTACGAGCAGTACTTC
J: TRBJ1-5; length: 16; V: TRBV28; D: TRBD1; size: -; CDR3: CASSSRTGGGNQPQHF; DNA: TGTGCCAGCAGTTCCCGGACAGGGGGGGGCAATCAGCCCCAGCATTTT
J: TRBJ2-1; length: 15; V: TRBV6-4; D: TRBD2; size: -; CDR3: CASSVTGGPHNEQFF; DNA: TGTGCCAGCAGTGTGACGGGAGGGCCCCACAATGAGCAGTTCTTC
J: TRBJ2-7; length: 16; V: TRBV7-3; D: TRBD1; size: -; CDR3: CASSLTGGQGTYEQYF; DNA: TGTGCCAGCAGCTTAACGGGGGGACAGGGGACCTACGAGCAGTACTTC
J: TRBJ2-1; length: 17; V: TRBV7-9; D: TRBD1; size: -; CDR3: CASSFVGTGVDYNEQFF; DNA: TGTGCCAGCAGCTTCGTAGGTACAGGGGTCGACTACAATGAGCAGTTCTTC
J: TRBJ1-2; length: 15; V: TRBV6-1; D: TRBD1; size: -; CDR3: CASSEMRQGGYGYTF; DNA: TGTGCCAGCAGTGAAATGAGACAGGGGGGCTATGGCTACACCTTC
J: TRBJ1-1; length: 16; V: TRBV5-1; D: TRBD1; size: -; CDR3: CASSHTGVSPNTEAFF; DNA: TGCGCCAGCAGCCACACAGGGGTGTCCCCGAACACTGAAGCTTTCTTT
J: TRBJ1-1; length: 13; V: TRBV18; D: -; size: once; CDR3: CASSPTVNTEAFF; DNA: TGTGCCAGCTCACCAACTGTGAACACTGAAGCTTTCTTT
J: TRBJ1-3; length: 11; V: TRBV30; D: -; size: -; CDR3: CAWSSGNTIYF; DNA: TGTGCCTGGAGTTCAGGAAACACCATATATTTT
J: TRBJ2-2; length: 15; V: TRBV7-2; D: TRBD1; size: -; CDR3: CASSRQGGSTGELFF; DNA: TGTGCCAGCAGCCGACAGGGGGGAAGCACCGGGGAGCTGTTTTTT
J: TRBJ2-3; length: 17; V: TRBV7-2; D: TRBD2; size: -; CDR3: CASSSIAGAGGTDTQYF; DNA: TGTGCCAGCAGCTCGATAGCGGGCGCCGGGGGGACAGATACGCAGTATTTT
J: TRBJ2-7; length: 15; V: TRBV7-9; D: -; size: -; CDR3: CASSRQSGAAYEQYF; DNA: TGTGCCAGCAGCAGACAAAGCGGAGCAGCCTACGAGCAGTACTTC
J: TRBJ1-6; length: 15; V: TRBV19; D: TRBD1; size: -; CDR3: CASSIGNRDRSPLHF; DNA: TGTGCCAGTAGTATCGGGAACAGGGACAGATCACCCCTCCACTTT
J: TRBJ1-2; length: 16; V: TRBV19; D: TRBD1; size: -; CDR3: CASRSLRTGSSYGYTF; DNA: TGTGCCAGTAGATCCTTGAGGACAGGGAGCAGCTATGGCTACACCTTC
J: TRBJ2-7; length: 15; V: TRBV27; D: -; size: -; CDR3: CASSLYWGEDYEQYF; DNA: TGTGCCAGCAGTTTATACTGGGGGGAGGACTACGAGCAGTACTTC
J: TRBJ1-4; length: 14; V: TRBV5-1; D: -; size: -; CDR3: CASSLAGDKEKLFF; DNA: TGCGCCAGCAGCTTGGCGGGGGATAAAGAAAAACTGTTTTTT
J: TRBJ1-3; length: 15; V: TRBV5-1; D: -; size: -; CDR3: CASTLSGGTGNTIYF; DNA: TGCGCCAGCACCCTTTCCGGGGGGACTGGAAACACCATATATTTT
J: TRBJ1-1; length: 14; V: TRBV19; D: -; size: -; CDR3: CASSIRTGNTEAFF; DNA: TGTGCCAGTAGTATCCGTACAGGGAACACTGAAGCTTTCTTT
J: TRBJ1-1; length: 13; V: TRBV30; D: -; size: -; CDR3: CAWMRGMDTEAFF; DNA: TGTGCCTGGATGCGGGGAATGGACACTGAAGCTTTCTTT
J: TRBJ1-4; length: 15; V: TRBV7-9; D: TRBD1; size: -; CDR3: CASSRLGTGAEKLFF; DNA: TGTGCCAGCAGCCGCCTCGGGACAGGAGCCGAAAAACTGTTTTTT
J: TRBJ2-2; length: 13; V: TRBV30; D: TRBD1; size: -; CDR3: CAWNRGRTGELFF; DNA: TGTGCCTGGAACAGGGGAAGGACCGGGGAGCTGTTTTTT
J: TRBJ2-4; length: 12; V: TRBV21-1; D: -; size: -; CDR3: CASSRQKNIQYF; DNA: TGTGCCAGCAGCAGGCAGAAAAACATTCAGTACTTC
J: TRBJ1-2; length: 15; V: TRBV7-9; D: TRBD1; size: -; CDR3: CASSLDRGLDYGYTF; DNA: TGTGCCAGCAGCCTCGACAGGGGGCTCGACTATGGCTACACCTTC
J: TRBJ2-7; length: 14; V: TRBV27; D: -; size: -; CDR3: CASSLRGFSYEQYF; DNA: TGTGCCAGCAGTTTAAGGGGGTTTTCCTACGAGCAGTACTTC
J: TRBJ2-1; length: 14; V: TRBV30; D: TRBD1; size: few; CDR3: CAWSTNRGTIEQFF; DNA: TGTGCCTGGAGTACGAACAGGGGAACGATCGAGCAGTTCTTC
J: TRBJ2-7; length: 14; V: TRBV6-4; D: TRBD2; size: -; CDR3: CATGTSGRLYEQYF; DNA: TGTGCCACCGGGACTAGCGGGAGACTCTACGAGCAGTACTTC